What follows is one TCR beta chain and its context. Antigen unknown. Germline V lookup: CDR1 MNHEY, CDR2 SMNVEV (reference sequence). The CDR3 has 15 residues. The sample originates from a study of T cells expressing NK-cell markers. Study information: Source material for TCR beta repertoires consisted of sorted CD3+CD56+NKG2C+, CD3+CD56+NKG2C- and CD3+CD56-NKG2C+ T cells. Most of the eight sequenced donors were HCMV-seropositive; one was seronegative. Whole-study results and caveats: No clear determination of HCMV specificity was made for expanded NKG2C+ T cell clones.

TCRdb reanalyzed the 5' RACE reads, giving one entry per CDR3 protein sequence and no DNA. This sample contains over 350,000 distinct CDR3 sequences. The rearrangement uses TRBV27 and TRBJ2-5. The sequencing sample was made of blood T cells: a sorted CD56 or NKG2C T cell subset, CD4+ or CD8+ T cells, or bulk PBMC T cells (not recorded which). The sequence was obtained from a woman aged 50 to 65 in good health. The CDR3 reads CASSLSGGIQETQYF.